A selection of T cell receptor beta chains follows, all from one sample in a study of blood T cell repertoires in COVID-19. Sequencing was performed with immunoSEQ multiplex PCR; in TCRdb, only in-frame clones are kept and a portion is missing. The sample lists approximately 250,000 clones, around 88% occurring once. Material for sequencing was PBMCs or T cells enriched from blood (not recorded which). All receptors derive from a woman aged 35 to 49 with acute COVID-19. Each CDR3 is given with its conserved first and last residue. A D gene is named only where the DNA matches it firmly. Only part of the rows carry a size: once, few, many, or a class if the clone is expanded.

CDR3aa: CASSPNFSGANVLTF
CDR3nt: TGTGCCAGCAGCCCTAATTTCTCTGGGGCCAACGTCCTGACTTTC
j_gene: TRBJ2-6
abundance: .
d_gene: .
v_gene: TRBV7-2

CDR3aa: CASSVAGTGNTIYF
CDR3nt: TGTGCCAGCAGCGTAGCAGGCACTGGAAACACCATATATTTT
j_gene: TRBJ1-3
abundance: .
d_gene: .
v_gene: TRBV9

CDR3aa: CASSAVGLHTDTQYF
CDR3nt: TGTGCCAGCAGTGCAGTAGGACTACACACAGATACGCAGTATTTT
j_gene: TRBJ2-3
abundance: .
d_gene: .
v_gene: TRBV2

CDR3aa: CAISESLGDYGYTF
CDR3nt: TGTGCCATCAGTGAGTCCCTAGGGGACTATGGCTACACCTTC
j_gene: TRBJ1-2
abundance: .
d_gene: .
v_gene: TRBV10-3

CDR3aa: CASSPQQSSYNSPLHF
CDR3nt: TGTGCCAGCTCGCCACAACAGAGCTCCTATAATTCACCCCTCCACTTT
j_gene: TRBJ1-6
abundance: once
d_gene: .
v_gene: TRBV18

CDR3aa: CASSPIWTSGGSNTGELFF
CDR3nt: TGTGCCAGCTCACCAATATGGACTAGCGGGGGCTCGAACACCGGGGAGCTGTTTTTT
j_gene: TRBJ2-2
abundance: .
d_gene: TRBD2
v_gene: TRBV18

CDR3aa: CASSSQDEQYF
CDR3nt: TGTGCCAGCTCGAGTCAGGACGAGCAGTACTTC
j_gene: TRBJ2-7
abundance: .
d_gene: .
v_gene: TRBV18

CDR3aa: CASSPGLAGLTYEQYF
CDR3nt: TGTGCCAGCAGCCCGGGACTAGCGGGCCTTACCTACGAGCAGTACTTC
j_gene: TRBJ2-7
abundance: few
d_gene: TRBD2
v_gene: TRBV11-2

CDR3aa: CASSIGGDIYYGYTF
CDR3nt: TGTGCCAGTAGTATAGGAGGGGACATTTACTATGGCTACACCTTC
j_gene: TRBJ1-2
abundance: .
d_gene: .
v_gene: TRBV19

CDR3aa: CASSQMGGADTQYF
CDR3nt: TGTGCCAGCAGCCAAATGGGGGGGGCAGATACGCAGTATTTT
j_gene: TRBJ2-3
abundance: .
d_gene: TRBD2
v_gene: TRBV28

CDR3aa: CASSNRLSYEQYF
CDR3nt: TGTGCCAGCAGCAACCGACTGAGCTACGAGCAGTACTTC
j_gene: TRBJ2-7
abundance: .
d_gene: .
v_gene: TRBV7-8

CDR3aa: CASKGQGGNTIYF
CDR3nt: TGTGCCAGCAAGGGGCAGGGTGGGAACACCATATATTTT
j_gene: TRBJ1-3
abundance: .
d_gene: .
v_gene: TRBV2

CDR3aa: CAIRRDRFSGNTIYF
CDR3nt: TGTGCCATCAGAAGAGACAGGTTCTCTGGAAACACCATATATTTT
j_gene: TRBJ1-3
abundance: .
d_gene: .
v_gene: TRBV10-3

CDR3aa: CASSGIDRGPQPQHF
CDR3nt: TGTGCCAGCAGCGGGATCGACAGGGGGCCGCAGCCCCAGCATTTT
j_gene: TRBJ1-5
abundance: few
d_gene: TRBD1
v_gene: TRBV7-9

CDR3aa: CASSQGRGVADTQYF
CDR3nt: TGTGCCAGCAGCCAAGGACGGGGGGTCGCAGATACGCAGTATTTT
j_gene: TRBJ2-3
abundance: .
d_gene: TRBD2
v_gene: TRBV3-1/TRBV3-2

CDR3aa: CASRKDSYNSPLHF
CDR3nt: TGCGCCAGCAGGAAGGACAGCTATAATTCACCCCTCCACTTT
j_gene: TRBJ1-6
abundance: .
d_gene: .
v_gene: TRBV5-1

CDR3aa: CASSYSGGSGNTIYF
CDR3nt: TGTGCCAGCAGCTACTCAGGGGGTTCTGGAAACACCATATATTTT
j_gene: TRBJ1-3
abundance: .
d_gene: TRBD1
v_gene: TRBV7-9

CDR3aa: CASSSRIISGSNTGELFF
CDR3nt: TGTGCCAGTAGTTCAAGGATTATTAGCGGGAGTAACACCGGGGAGCTGTTTTTT
j_gene: TRBJ2-2
abundance: once
d_gene: TRBD2
v_gene: TRBV19

CDR3aa: CASTRFNEKLFF
CDR3nt: TGTGCCAGCACCAGATTTAATGAAAAACTGTTTTTT
j_gene: TRBJ1-4
abundance: .
d_gene: .
v_gene: TRBV2

CDR3aa: CASSLPPGQSSYGYTF
CDR3nt: TGTGCCAGCAGCCTCCCCCCAGGACAGAGTAGCTATGGCTACACCTTC
j_gene: TRBJ1-2
abundance: .
d_gene: .
v_gene: TRBV7-2

CDR3aa: CASSGTGYEQYF
CDR3nt: TGTGCCAGCAGTGGGACAGGCTACGAGCAGTACTTC
j_gene: TRBJ2-7
abundance: .
d_gene: TRBD1
v_gene: TRBV2

CDR3aa: CASSPKQNYGYTF
CDR3nt: TGTGCCAGCTCACCTAAACAGAACTATGGCTACACCTTC
j_gene: TRBJ1-2
abundance: .
d_gene: .
v_gene: TRBV18

CDR3aa: CASRPTGTYGYTF
CDR3nt: TGTGCCAGCAGACCGACAGGGACCTATGGCTACACCTTC
j_gene: TRBJ1-2
abundance: .
d_gene: TRBD1
v_gene: TRBV5-6

CDR3aa: CASSPNPGTRFYEQYF
CDR3nt: TGTGCCAGCAGTCCCAACCCCGGGACTCGATTTTACGAGCAGTACTTC
j_gene: TRBJ2-7
abundance: .
d_gene: .
v_gene: TRBV27

CDR3aa: CASSLLPDRGYNEQFF
CDR3nt: TGTGCCAGCAGTTTACTCCCGGACAGGGGATACAATGAGCAGTTCTTC
j_gene: TRBJ2-1
abundance: .
d_gene: TRBD1
v_gene: TRBV27

CDR3aa: CASSQVETQYF
CDR3nt: TGTGCCAGCAGCCAGGTGGAGACCCAGTACTTC
j_gene: TRBJ2-5
abundance: .
d_gene: .
v_gene: TRBV7-9

CDR3aa: CASGWTGSGNTIYF
CDR3nt: TGTGCCAGCGGTTGGACAGGGTCTGGAAACACCATATATTTT
j_gene: TRBJ1-3
abundance: once
d_gene: TRBD1
v_gene: TRBV6-5

CDR3aa: CASSRGGLNADTQYF
CDR3nt: TGTGCCAGTAGTCGGGGAGGGCTAAACGCAGATACGCAGTATTTT
j_gene: TRBJ2-3
abundance: .
d_gene: TRBD2
v_gene: TRBV19

CDR3aa: CASSLGDRVGNQPQHF
CDR3nt: TGCGCCAGCAGCTTGGGGGACAGGGTTGGCAATCAGCCCCAGCATTTT
j_gene: TRBJ1-5
abundance: .
d_gene: TRBD1
v_gene: TRBV5-1

CDR3aa: CASSEIAGPRGYTF
CDR3nt: TGTGCCAGCAGTGAAATAGCGGGACCAAGGGGCTACACCTTC
j_gene: TRBJ1-2
abundance: .
d_gene: .
v_gene: TRBV6-1

CDR3aa: CASTPAGEHYNSPLHF
CDR3nt: TGTGCCAGCACCCCAGCGGGGGAACACTATAATTCACCCCTCCACTTT
j_gene: TRBJ1-6
abundance: once
d_gene: .
v_gene: TRBV27

CDR3aa: CSVEGTGAQETQYF
CDR3nt: TGCAGCGTTGAAGGCACGGGAGCGCAAGAGACCCAGTACTTC
j_gene: TRBJ2-5
abundance: .
d_gene: .
v_gene: TRBV29-1

CDR3aa: CASSPRVQDTGYGYTF
CDR3nt: TGTGCCAGCTCACCACGTGTACAGGACACTGGCTATGGCTACACCTTC
j_gene: TRBJ1-2
abundance: few
d_gene: .
v_gene: TRBV18

CDR3aa: CASSLTGDSNQPQHF
CDR3nt: TGTGCCAGCAGCTTGACAGGGGATAGCAATCAGCCCCAGCATTTT
j_gene: TRBJ1-5
abundance: .
d_gene: TRBD1
v_gene: TRBV7-2

CDR3aa: CASGEAGDQPQHF
CDR3nt: TGTGCCAGCGGGGAGGCGGGAGATCAGCCCCAGCATTTT
j_gene: TRBJ1-5
abundance: .
d_gene: .
v_gene: TRBV2

CDR3aa: CSVTKQGAGDTEAFF
CDR3nt: TGCAGCGTTACAAAACAGGGGGCTGGGGATACTGAAGCTTTCTTT
j_gene: TRBJ1-1
abundance: once
d_gene: TRBD1
v_gene: TRBV29-1

CDR3aa: CASSSSNRARVFF
CDR3nt: TGCGCCAGCAGCTCCTCCAACAGGGCTAGAGTGTTTTTT
j_gene: TRBJ1-4
abundance: .
d_gene: .
v_gene: TRBV5-1

CDR3aa: CAWSGGGPDTQYF
CDR3nt: TGTGCCTGGAGTGGGGGAGGGCCAGATACGCAGTATTTT
j_gene: TRBJ2-3
abundance: once
d_gene: TRBD2
v_gene: TRBV30

CDR3aa: CASSLTGSSTDTQYF
CDR3nt: TGTGCCAGCAGCCTGACAGGTTCTAGCACAGATACGCAGTATTTT
j_gene: TRBJ2-3
abundance: once
d_gene: .
v_gene: TRBV6-5

CDR3aa: CASSVGGAQETQYF
CDR3nt: TGCGCCAGCAGCGTTGGCGGGGCACAAGAGACCCAGTACTTC
j_gene: TRBJ2-5
abundance: .
d_gene: .
v_gene: TRBV5-1

CDR3aa: CASSPEGQPNSPLHF
CDR3nt: TGTGCCAGCTCACCGGAGGGACAGCCTAATTCACCCCTCCACTTT
j_gene: TRBJ1-6
abundance: few
d_gene: TRBD1
v_gene: TRBV18

CDR3aa: CASSTRELDTEAFF
CDR3nt: TGTGCCAGCAGCACCCGGGAGCTGGATACTGAAGCTTTCTTT
j_gene: TRBJ1-1
abundance: .
d_gene: .
v_gene: TRBV9

CDR3aa: CASSRGPWVYGYTF
CDR3nt: TGCGCCAGCAGCCGAGGGCCCTGGGTTTATGGCTACACCTTC
j_gene: TRBJ1-2
abundance: .
d_gene: .
v_gene: TRBV4-1

CDR3aa: CASSARLQGDYGYTF
CDR3nt: TGTGCCAGTAGTGCGCGCCTACAGGGTGACTATGGCTACACCTTC
j_gene: TRBJ1-2
abundance: .
d_gene: .
v_gene: TRBV19

CDR3aa: CASSRGPLNTEAFF
CDR3nt: TGTGCCAGTAGTAGGGGCCCCCTGAACACTGAAGCTTTCTTT
j_gene: TRBJ1-1
abundance: .
d_gene: .
v_gene: TRBV19

CDR3aa: CASSAVQGLNTEAFF
CDR3nt: TGTGCCAGCTCAGCGGTACAGGGCTTGAACACTGAAGCTTTCTTT
j_gene: TRBJ1-1
abundance: .
d_gene: .
v_gene: TRBV18

CDR3aa: CASTSQDFNTGELFF
CDR3nt: TGTGCCAGCACATCCCAGGACTTTAACACCGGGGAGCTGTTTTTT
j_gene: TRBJ2-2
abundance: .
d_gene: .
v_gene: TRBV2

CDR3aa: CAWSEHRGIGTSGGYEQYF
CDR3nt: TGTGCCTGGAGTGAACACAGAGGTATTGGGACTAGCGGAGGGTACGAGCAGTACTTC
j_gene: TRBJ2-7
abundance: .
d_gene: TRBD2
v_gene: TRBV30

CDR3aa: CASSLGSGAGQPQHF
CDR3nt: TGCGCCAGCAGCTTGGGCTCAGGGGCCGGGCAGCCCCAGCATTTT
j_gene: TRBJ1-5
abundance: once
d_gene: .
v_gene: TRBV5-1

CDR3aa: CASSQYGGGEQYF
CDR3nt: TGCGCCAGCAGCCAATACGGGGGTGGCGAGCAGTACTTC
j_gene: TRBJ2-7
abundance: .
d_gene: .
v_gene: TRBV4-3

CDR3aa: CASSIGQGTEAFF
CDR3nt: TGTGCCAGCAGTATCGGACAGGGGACTGAAGCTTTCTTT
j_gene: TRBJ1-1
abundance: .
d_gene: TRBD1
v_gene: TRBV12-3/TRBV12-4

CDR3aa: CASSWDSNEKLFF
CDR3nt: TGTGCCAGCAGCTGGGACAGTAATGAAAAACTGTTTTTT
j_gene: TRBJ1-4
abundance: .
d_gene: TRBD1
v_gene: TRBV7-2

CDR3aa: CASSQDLRGRTGLGATEAFF
CDR3nt: TGCGCCAGCAGCCAAGATCTAAGGGGCAGGACCGGGCTAGGGGCCACTGAAGCTTTCTTT
j_gene: TRBJ1-1
abundance: .
d_gene: .
v_gene: TRBV4-1